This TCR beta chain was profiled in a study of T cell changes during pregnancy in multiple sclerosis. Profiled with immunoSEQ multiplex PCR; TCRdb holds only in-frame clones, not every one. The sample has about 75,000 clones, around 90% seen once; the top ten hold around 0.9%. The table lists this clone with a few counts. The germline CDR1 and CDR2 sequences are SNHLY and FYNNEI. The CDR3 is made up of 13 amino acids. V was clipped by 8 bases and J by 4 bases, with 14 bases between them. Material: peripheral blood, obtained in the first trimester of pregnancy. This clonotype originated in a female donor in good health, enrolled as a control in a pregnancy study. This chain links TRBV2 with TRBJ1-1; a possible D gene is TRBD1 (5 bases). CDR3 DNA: TGTGCCAGCCATTTACAGGAGGGCACTGAAGCTTTCTTT. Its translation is CASHLQEGTEAFF. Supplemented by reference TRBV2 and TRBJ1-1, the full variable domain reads EPEVTQTPSHQVTQMGQEVILRCVPISNHLYFYWYRQILGQKVEFLVSFYNNEISEKSEIFDDQFSVERPDGSNFTLKIRSTKLEDSAMYFCASHLQEGTEAFFGQGTRLTVV.